Following are 18 T cell receptor beta chains from one sample sequenced in a study of chemoradiotherapy in HPV16-positive cancers. The data were produced by immunoSEQ multiplex PCR, yet TCRdb's version contains in-frame clones alone and is incomplete. This sample yields fewer than 20,000 clones, of which 90% to 95% are seen a single time; approximately 14% belongs to the top ten. The input for sequencing was blood, taken from a patient who underwent chemoradiotherapy. The receptor source for this set is a human donor with HPV-associated anogenital cancer.

The rearrangement uses TRBV7-2 and TRBJ2-1; 8 bases map to TRBD2. The CDR3 loop spans 15 amino acids. The trim removed 0 bases at V and 3 bases at J, leaving 1 base unmatched. From germline, CDR1 is SGHTA and CDR2 FQGNSA. CDR3 DNA sequence: TGTGCCAGCAGCTTAGCTACTAGCGGCTACAATGAGCAGTTCTTC. Its protein product is CASSLATSGYNEQFF.

The chain carries TRBV9 and TRBJ2-3; 7 bases line up with TRBD1. Unmatched junction bases numbered 3, after V lost 1 base and J lost 4 bases. Germline lookup yields CDR1 SGDLS and CDR2 YYNGEE. The CDR3 contains 14 residues. This CDR3 reads CASSVRTGSDTQYF. The CDR3 DNA reads TGTGCCAGCAGCGTAAGGACAGGATCAGATACGCAGTATTTT.

The rearrangement uses TRBV15 and TRBJ2-7; D is unresolved. V gave up 1 base and J gave up 1 base, with 5 bases separating them. There are 13 residues in the CDR3. Germline values: CDR1 LNHNV, CDR2 YYDKDF (reference sequence). CDR3 protein: CATSRGRSYEQYF. The DNA for the CDR3 is TGTGCCACCAGCAGAGGCAGGTCCTACGAGCAGTACTTC.

The J gene is TRBJ1-4, the V gene TRBV12-5; TRBD1 aligns across 9 bases. V gave up 1 base and J gave up 5 bases; unmatched junction bases: 2. Germline V lookup: CDR1 LGHNT, CDR2 FRNRAP. The CDR3 has 15 amino acids. CDR3 in amino acids: CASGLATGGNEKLFF. The CDR3 nucleotides are TGTGCTAGTGGTTTGGCGACAGGGGGAAATGAAAAACTGTTTTTT.

The chain employs TRBV5-1 and TRBJ2-2, with TRBD2 matching 7 bases. V lost 2 bases to trimming and J lost 5 bases; unmatched junction nucleotides: 3. Per the germline V gene, CDR1 is SGHRS and CDR2 is YFSETQ. This CDR3 is built from 14 residues. The CDR3 region is CASSLAGRTGELFF. The CDR3 DNA is TGCGCCAGCAGCTTAGCGGGGAGGACCGGGGAGCTGTTTTTT.

This chain connects TRBV25-1 to TRBJ1-2; 10 nucleotides match TRBD1. V lost 2 bases, J lost 5 bases, and 8 bases stayed unmatched. The germline gives CDR1 MGHDK, CDR2 SYGVNS. This CDR3 contains 16 residues. In DNA, the CDR3 is TGTGCCAGCAGTGAAGGGACAGGGGATAGAGGGTATGGCTACACCTTC. Encoded protein: CASSEGTGDRGYGYTF.

The chain employs TRBV4-2 and TRBJ1-2; tentative D call: TRBD1 (5 bases). Germline lookup yields CDR1 LGHNA and CDR2 YNFKEQ. The germline V and J ends were trimmed by 0 bases and 5 bases, with 10 bases remaining between them. The CDR3 consists of 14 residues. As DNA, the CDR3 is TGTGCCAGCAGCCAAGATGGGGGGGGTTATGGCTACACCTTC. It translates to CASSQDGGGYGYTF.

V usage is TRBV29-1 and J usage is TRBJ2-4; TRBD1 is a possible D gene (6 bases). Trimming took 7 bases from V and 3 from J, leaving 16 bases between them. This CDR3 is built from 14 residues. The germline CDR1 and CDR2 sequences are SQVTM and ANQGSEA. The CDR3 spells CSGGTEDSKNIQYF. In nucleotides, the CDR3 is TGCAGCGGGGGTACTGAGGACAGCAAAAACATTCAGTACTTC.

The chain uses TRBV9 and TRBJ2-5; the D call may be TRBD1 or TRBD2 (5 bases each). CDR1 is SGDLS, CDR2 YYNGEE, per germline. V shed 3 bases and J shed 5 bases, with 11 bases lying between them. The CDR3 extends over 13 amino acids. CDR3 in amino acids: CASSGGTGETQYF. The CDR3 DNA follows: TGTGCCAGCAGCGGAGGGACGGGGGAGACCCAGTACTTC.

This chain connects TRBV19 to TRBJ2-2, with 8 bases lining up with TRBD1. The germline V gene has CDR1 LNHDA and CDR2 SQIVND (reference sequence). This CDR3 region has 15 residues. The V gene end was trimmed by 3 bases and the J gene end by 2 bases; junction bases not matched to a gene: 2. This CDR3 is CASSIGQGNTGELFF. CDR3 nucleotide sequence: TGTGCCAGTAGTATCGGACAGGGAAACACCGGGGAGCTGTTTTTT. Variable domain in full (rest from reference TRBV19 and TRBJ2-2): DGGITQSPKYLFRKEGQNVTLSCEQNLNHDAMYWYRQDPGQGLRLIYYSQIVNDFQKGDIAEGYSVSREKKESFPLTVTSAQKNPTAFYLCASSIGQGNTGELFFGEGSRLTVL.

This chain uses TRBV4-1 with TRBJ2-5, with 8 bases fitting TRBD1. The CDR3 runs 14 residues. The germline CDR1 and CDR2 sequences are MGHRA and YSYEKL. With 2 bases clipped from V and 4 bases from J, the junction kept 3 bases outside the gene matches. CDR3: CASSQSTGVETQYF. DNA of the CDR3: TGCGCCAGCAGCCAATCGACAGGGGTAGAGACCCAGTACTTC.

This chain links TRBV11-3 with TRBJ2-1; 8 nucleotides line up with TRBD1. The CDR3 contains 14 residues. The trim removed 2 bases at V and 8 bases at J, leaving 5 bases unmatched. Germline lookup yields CDR1 SGHNT and CDR2 YENEEA. CDR3 loop: CASSLRTGTHEQFF. The CDR3, as DNA: TGTGCCAGCAGCTTAAGGACAGGGACCCATGAGCAGTTCTTC.

V and J are TRBV19 and TRBJ1-5; perhaps TRBD1 as D (6 bases). The V gene's germline CDR1 is LNHDA and CDR2 SQIVND (reference sequence). The ends were cut back, 3 bases at V and 7 bases at J, with 13 bases in the middle. This CDR3 spans 14 amino acids. Here the CDR3 DNA reads TGTGCCAGTAGTATGTGGGGGCGGGAGCAGCCCCAGCATTTT. Its translation is CASSMWGREQPQHF. Full variable domain (rest looked up from reference TRBV19 and TRBJ1-5): DGGITQSPKYLFRKEGQNVTLSCEQNLNHDAMYWYRQDPGQGLRLIYYSQIVNDFQKGDIAEGYSVSREKKESFPLTVTSAQKNPTAFYLCASSMWGREQPQHFGDGTRLSIL.

J is TRBJ1-2 and V is TRBV25-1; 9 bases are a match to TRBD1. From germline, CDR1 is MGHDK and CDR2 SYGVNS. V lost 2 bases and J lost 5; bases outside the gene matches: 6. The CDR3 runs 15 residues. CDR3 nucleotides: TGTGCCAGCAGTGAAGCAACAGGGGGCTGGTATGGCTACACCTTC. Protein: CASSEATGGWYGYTF.

V and J are TRBV29-1 and TRBJ2-1; D is unclear. From germline, CDR1 is SQVTM and CDR2 ANQGSEA. The CDR3 length is 11 residues. Trimming stripped 7 bases from V and 6 bases from J, with 10 bases between. In nucleotides, the CDR3 is TGCAGCGCTGGGTCAGGCAATGAGCAGTTCTTC. This codes for CSAGSGNEQFF.

The chain carries TRBV4-3 and TRBJ2-3; TRBD2 matches 7 bases. CDR3 length: 14 residues. V lost 3 bases and J lost 5; bases outside the gene matches: 5. From germline, CDR1 is LGHNA and CDR2 YSLEER. CDR3 amino acids: CASSQGGTEDTQYF. CDR3 nucleotide sequence: TGCGCCAGCAGCCAGGGGGGGACTGAAGATACGCAGTATTTT.

The CDR3 sequence: CASSDFGGPQHF. The CDR3 DNA is TGTGCCAGCAGTGATTTTGGGGGGCCCCAGCATTTT. The V and J genes are TRBV6-1 and TRBJ1-5; possibly TRBD1 for D (5 bases). This CDR3 has 12 residues. CDR1 and CDR2 (germline): MNHNS, SASEGT. Trimming removed 3 bases from V and 9 bases from J, with 9 bases in between.

This clone was seen once. V and J are TRBV6-5 and TRBJ1-5; possibly TRBD1 for D (5 bases). V lost 5 bases to trimming and J lost 5 bases, with 16 bases between them. CDR3 length equals 15 residues. Germline V gene lookup returns CDR1 MNHEY and CDR2 SVGAGI. CDR3 protein: CASSPSRGRDQPQHF. The CDR3 region has the DNA TGTGCCAGCAGTCCTAGCCGGGGCAGGGATCAGCCCCAGCATTTT.